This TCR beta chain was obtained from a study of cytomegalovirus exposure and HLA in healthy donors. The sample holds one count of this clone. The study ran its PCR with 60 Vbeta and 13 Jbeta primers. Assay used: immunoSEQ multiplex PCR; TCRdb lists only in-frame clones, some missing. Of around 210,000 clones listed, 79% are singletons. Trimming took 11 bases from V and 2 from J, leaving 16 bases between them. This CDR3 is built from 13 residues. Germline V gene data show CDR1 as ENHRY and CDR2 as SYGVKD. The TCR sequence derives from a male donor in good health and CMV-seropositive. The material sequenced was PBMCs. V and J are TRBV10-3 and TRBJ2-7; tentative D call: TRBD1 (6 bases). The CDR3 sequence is CAARTAGPYEQYF. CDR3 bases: TGTGCCGCAAGGACAGCTGGCCCCTACGAGCAGTACTTC.